This T cell receptor beta chain emerged from a study of T-cell reconstitution after alpha-beta-depleted transplantation in children. Unique molecular identifiers were incorporated when the TCRbeta library was constructed. TCRdb re-analysed the PCR reads in MiXCR, keeping a single row per CDR3 protein. The profile shows over 120,000 distinct CDR3 sequences, about 9% of them singletons. This CDR3 comprises 12 residues. V lost 2 bases and J lost 8, with 8 bases in between. In germline, CDR1 is SGHRS, CDR2 YFSETQ. This clonotype came up many times. Its antigen is unidentified. The study's findings and limits: The high TCRbeta diversity at day 60 in some patients came from surviving recipient T cells and thymic progenitors. The authors attributed T-cell counts and diversity one year after transplant mostly to newly produced T cells. Alpha-beta T cells present about two months after transplant were reported to originate from several hundred expanded graft clones.

The V and J genes are TRBV5-1 and TRBJ2-1, with D possibly TRBD1 on 6 matching bases. The sequence was collected from a female patient aged 2-9 years who had a stem cell transplant for congenital amegakaryocytic thrombocytopenia, so the T cells may come from the graft donor. Sequences were derived from PBMCs, mostly from graft donor cells, sampled 180 days after TCRalphabeta/CD19-depleted stem cell transplant. The CDR3 region has the DNA TGCGCCAGCAGCTTACAGGGTGATGAGCAGTTCTTC. It yields the protein CASSLQGDEQFF.